This TCR beta chain came from a study of blood T cells in healthy people across ages. Germline CDR1 is MDHEN and CDR2 is SYDVKM. The CDR3 totals 14 residues. V dropped 2 bases and J dropped 1 base, with 9 bases sitting between them. Together with a sample-barcoded 5' primer, a J-beta primer mix was included in a second PCR lasting about 7 to 12 cycles. TCRdb fed the 5' RACE reads into MiXCR, producing one record per CDR3 protein. Of around 900,000 distinct CDR3 sequences listed, more than 25% are singletons. This clonotype has a count of ten or more. The receptor's source is a woman at least 80 years old in good health. The chain combines TRBV28 with TRBJ2-7, with D unclear. Material: blood. The CDR3 is CASSLRQQSYEQYF. CDR3 sequence (DNA): TGTGCCAGCAGTTTAAGACAACAATCCTACGAGCAGTACTTC.